The sequence of this TCR beta chain was determined in a study of cytomegalovirus exposure and HLA in healthy donors. Trimming took 6 bases from V and 3 from J; bases not matched to a gene: 5. Germline V lookup: CDR1 GTSNPN, CDR2 SVGIG (reference sequence). The CDR3 covers 13 residues. This clone appeared once. Its specificity is not known. Whole-study results and caveats: TCR beta V segments were, for the most part, productive about 87% or about 30% of the time in an earlier analysis. Despite most TCR sequences being rare, some public TCRs occurred in many donors. It was only CMV serostatus that was available as immune exposure information. Cytomegalovirus-associated TCR beta chains were listed, numbering under 200.

Primers: 60 Vbeta forward and 13 Jbeta reverse. Sequencing was performed with immunoSEQ multiplex PCR; in TCRdb, only in-frame clones are kept and a portion is missing. The sample carries 150,000 to 200,000 clones, more than 85% recorded once. Sequenced input: PBMCs. The V and J genes are TRBV30 and TRBJ1-3; 7 bases match TRBD1. The receptor comes from a woman under 30 in good health and CMV-seronegative. The CDR3 region has the DNA TGTGCCTGTACCCGGGACAGTGGAAACACCATATATTTT. This translates into CACTRDSGNTIYF.